Listed below are T cell receptor beta chains from one sample, sequenced in a study of cytomegalovirus exposure and HLA in healthy donors. Clones were sequenced by immunoSEQ multiplex PCR, and TCRdb holds only the in-frame ones, with some missing. The sample lists some 150,000 clones, 83% occurring once. Source material: PBMCs. The source of these receptors is a man aged 40-49 years in good health and CMV-seronegative. Both conserved end residues are part of each CDR3. D genes are given only for firm matches.

v_call	cdr3_length	j_call	d_call	cdr3_aa	cdr3_nt
TRBV5-4	16	TRBJ2-7	TRBD1	CASSLGVGQATYEQYF	TGTGCCAGCAGCTTGGGGGTGGGACAGGCTACCTACGAGCAGTACTTC
TRBV5-1	13	TRBJ2-5	.	CASTLWGPETQYF	TGCGCCAGCACTTTGTGGGGGCCGGAGACCCAGTACTTC
TRBV11-2	13	TRBJ2-7	.	CASSLGPTYEQYF	TGTGCCAGCAGCTTAGGGCCAACCTACGAGCAGTACTTC
TRBV10-3	14	TRBJ2-5	.	CAISEENKQETQYF	TGTGCCATCAGTGAGGAAAACAAACAAGAGACCCAGTACTTC
TRBV7-3	15	TRBJ2-2	.	CASSQGSRGSGELFF	TGTGCCAGCAGCCAAGGGTCTAGGGGTTCCGGGGAGCTGTTTTTT
TRBV15	14	TRBJ2-1	TRBD2	CATSRVAGGGRQFF	TGTGCCACCAGCAGAGTCGCCGGGGGGGGGCGGCAGTTCTTC
TRBV27	13	TRBJ2-7	.	CASSYSVSYEQYF	TGTGCCAGCAGTTATAGCGTCTCCTACGAGCAGTACTTC
TRBV4-3	16	TRBJ2-1	TRBD2	CASSQDRLAGEDEQFF	TGCGCCAGCAGCCAAGATCGGTTAGCGGGAGAAGACGAGCAGTTCTTC
TRBV9	14	TRBJ2-1	TRBD1	CASSGGQVTNEQFF	TGTGCCAGCAGCGGGGGACAGGTTACAAATGAGCAGTTCTTC
TRBV7-3	18	TRBJ2-3	TRBD2	CASSNLKREGGGTDTQYF	TGTGCCAGCAGCAACCTCAAGCGGGAGGGCGGGGGCACAGATACGCAGTATTTT
TRBV10-3	15	TRBJ1-3	.	CAISREFYSGNTIYF	TGTGCCATCTCGAGAGAATTCTACTCTGGAAACACCATATATTTT
TRBV18	13	TRBJ2-1	.	CASSPGLNNEQFF	TGTGCCAGCTCACCAGGGCTCAACAATGAGCAGTTCTTC
TRBV2	12	TRBJ1-1	.	CASTEEASGAFF	TGTGCCAGCACTGAGGAGGCCTCTGGGGCTTTCTTT
TRBV2	11	TRBJ1-2	.	CANLGGAGYTF	TGTGCCAACCTCGGGGGAGCTGGCTACACCTTC